This paragraph reports one T cell receptor (beta chain). Its antigen is unknown. A single record per CDR3 protein comes from TCRdb applying MiXCR to the 5' RACE reads. Among a few hundred thousand distinct CDR3 sequences listed, 15% to 20% were seen once. This entry is derived from a study of T-cell memory formation after mild COVID-19. Whole-study findings and limits: That cross-reactive memory joined was suggested by some responding clones appearing in pre-infection memory. Researchers report contracting CD4+ clones mostly in CM and EM, with CD8+ clones in EMRA. Confirmation was lacking for SARS-CoV-2 specificity of second-wave clones that peaked on day 37. Clones contracting over day 15 to 85 were CD4/CD8 balanced, with later expanders leaning CD4+.

The CDR3 is made up of 16 amino acids. Germline CDR1 is SGHRS and CDR2 is YFSETQ. The ends were cut back, 0 bases at V and 0 bases at J, with 10 bases in the middle. The rearrangement links TRBV5-1 to TRBJ1-3, with D perhaps matching TRBD1 (5 bases). The sequencing sample was made of PBMCs or a T cell subset sorted from them (not recorded which). The sequence came from a man in his late teens or twenties who had mild COVID-19 (a few samples of this study predate the infection). Cell type and time point are not known. The DNA for the CDR3 is TGCGCCAGCAGCTTGGTTGGGACGGACTCTGGAAACACCATATATTTT. This translates into CASSLVGTDSGNTIYF.